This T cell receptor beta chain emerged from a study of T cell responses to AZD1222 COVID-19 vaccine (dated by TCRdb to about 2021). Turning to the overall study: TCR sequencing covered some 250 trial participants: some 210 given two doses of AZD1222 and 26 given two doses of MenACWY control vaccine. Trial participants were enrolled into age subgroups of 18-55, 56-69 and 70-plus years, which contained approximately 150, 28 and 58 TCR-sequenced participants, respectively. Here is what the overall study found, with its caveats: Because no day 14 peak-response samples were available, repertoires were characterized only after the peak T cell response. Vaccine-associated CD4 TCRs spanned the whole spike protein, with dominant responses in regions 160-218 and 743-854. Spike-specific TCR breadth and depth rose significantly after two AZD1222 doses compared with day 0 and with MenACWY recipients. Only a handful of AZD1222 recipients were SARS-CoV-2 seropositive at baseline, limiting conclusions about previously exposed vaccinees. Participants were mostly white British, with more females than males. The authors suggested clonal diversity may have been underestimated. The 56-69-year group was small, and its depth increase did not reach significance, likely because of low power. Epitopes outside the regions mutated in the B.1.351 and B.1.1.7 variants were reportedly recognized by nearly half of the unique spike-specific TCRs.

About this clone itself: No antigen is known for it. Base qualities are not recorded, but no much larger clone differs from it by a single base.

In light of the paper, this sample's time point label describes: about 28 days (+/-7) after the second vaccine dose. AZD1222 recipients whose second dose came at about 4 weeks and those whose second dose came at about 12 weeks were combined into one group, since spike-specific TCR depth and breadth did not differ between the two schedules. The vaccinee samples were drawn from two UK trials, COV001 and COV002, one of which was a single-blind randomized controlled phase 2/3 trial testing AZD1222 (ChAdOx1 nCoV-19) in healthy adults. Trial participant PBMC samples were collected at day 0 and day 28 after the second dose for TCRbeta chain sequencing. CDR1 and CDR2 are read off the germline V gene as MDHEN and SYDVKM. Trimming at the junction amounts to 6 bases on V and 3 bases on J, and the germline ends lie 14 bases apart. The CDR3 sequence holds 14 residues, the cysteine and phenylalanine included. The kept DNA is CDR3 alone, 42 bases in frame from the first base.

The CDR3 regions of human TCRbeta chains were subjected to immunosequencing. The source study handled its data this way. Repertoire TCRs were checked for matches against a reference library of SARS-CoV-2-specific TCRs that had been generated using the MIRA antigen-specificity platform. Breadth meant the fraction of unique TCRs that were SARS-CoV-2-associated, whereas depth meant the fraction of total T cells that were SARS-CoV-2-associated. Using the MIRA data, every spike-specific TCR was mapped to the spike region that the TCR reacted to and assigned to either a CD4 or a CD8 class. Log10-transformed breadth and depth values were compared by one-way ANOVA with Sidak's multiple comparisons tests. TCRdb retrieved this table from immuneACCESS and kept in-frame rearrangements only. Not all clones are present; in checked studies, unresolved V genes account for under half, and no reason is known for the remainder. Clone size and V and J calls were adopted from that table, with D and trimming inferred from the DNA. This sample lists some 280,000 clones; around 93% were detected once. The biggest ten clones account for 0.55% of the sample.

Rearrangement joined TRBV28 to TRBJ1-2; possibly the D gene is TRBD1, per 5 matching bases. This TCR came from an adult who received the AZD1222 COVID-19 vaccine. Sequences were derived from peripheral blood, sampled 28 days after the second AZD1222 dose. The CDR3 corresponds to CASRDQGFHYGYTF. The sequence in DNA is TGTGCCAGCAGAGACCAGGGATTTCACTATGGCTACACCTTC.